This TCR beta chain was recorded in a study of CD8 T cells in ankylosing spondylitis. Germline CDR1 and CDR2: SEHNR and FQNEAQ (reference sequence). V lost 5 bases, J lost 1 base, and 4 bases stayed unmatched. This CDR3 contains 15 residues. TCRdb re-called the 5' RACE reads through MiXCR, storing one row per CDR3 protein. The table includes tens of thousands of distinct CDR3 sequences, approximately 5% detected once. This clonotype showed up just a few times. The rearrangement links TRBV7-9 to TRBJ1-1, with TRBD1 identical over 10 bases. Material: blood, either unsorted or a sorted T cell fraction (not recorded which). This sequence originates from a male donor with ankylosing spondylitis or in good health (not recorded which). The CDR3 loop reads CASSHRQGANTEAFF. For the CDR3, the DNA is TGTGCCAGCAGCCACAGACAGGGGGCGAACACTGAAGCTTTCTTT.